These T cell receptor beta chains were read from a single sample in a study of OX40 agonist ivuxolimab in advanced cancers. The table came from immunoSEQ multiplex PCR; TCRdb's copy has only in-frame clones and leaves some out. Among 20,000 to 25,000 clones, about 90% were seen once, and the ten largest hold roughly 17%. The sequenced sample was CD4+ or CD8+ T cells sorted from blood, obtained in a trial of the OX40 agonist ivuxolimab. The receptors were gathered from an adult with an advanced solid tumor such as melanoma, head and neck, liver or kidney cancer. CDR3s include the opening cysteine and the closing phenylalanine or tryptophan. A D gene is named only where the DNA matches it firmly. The size field is filled for only some rows; it gives once, few, many or a size class.

14 TRBJ2-2 - - TRBV27 CASSFDGDTGELFF TGTGCCAGCAGTTTTGATGGGGACACCGGGGAGCTGTTTTTT
12 TRBJ2-7 - - TRBV30 CAWSLGGGEQYF TGTGCCTGGAGTTTGGGAGGGGGCGAGCAGTACTTC
17 TRBJ1-4 - TRBD1 TRBV15 CASGTGDIPGLNEKLFF TGTGCCTCCGGGACAGGGGATATCCCAGGTCTTAATGAAAAACTGTTTTTT
15 TRBJ2-7 - - TRBV7-9 CASSTSRRPLYEQYF TGTGCCAGCAGCACCAGCCGGCGGCCCCTCTACGAGCAGTACTTC
14 TRBJ2-5 few TRBD2 TRBV11-3 CASSLGGGQETQYF TGTGCCAGCAGCTTAGGCGGGGGGCAAGAGACCCAGTACTTC
14 TRBJ1-2 - TRBD1 TRBV13 CASSLGGQGGGYTF TGTGCCAGCAGCTTAGGGGGACAGGGTGGCGGCTACACCTTC
15 TRBJ2-7 - - TRBV4-1 CASSQVAMGSYEQYF TGCGCCAGCAGCCAAGTTGCAATGGGCTCCTACGAGCAGTACTTC
15 TRBJ1-1 - - TRBV13 CASSLSPSPNTEAFF TGTGCCAGCAGCTTAAGCCCCTCCCCGAACACTGAAGCTTTCTTT
15 TRBJ1-1 - - TRBV4-1 CASSQGAGAGTEAFF TGCGCCAGCAGCCAAGGGGCGGGGGCGGGCACTGAAGCTTTCTTT
14 TRBJ2-2 - - TRBV9 CASSPEGYTGELFF TGTGCCAGCAGCCCCGAAGGGTACACCGGGGAGCTGTTTTTT
14 TRBJ1-2 - - TRBV5-1 CASSFGADNYGYTF TGCGCCAGCAGCTTTGGGGCCGACAACTATGGCTACACCTTC
16 TRBJ1-6 - TRBD1 TRBV4-1 CASTRTGNSYNSPLHF TGCGCCAGCACTAGGACAGGGAACTCCTATAATTCACCCCTCCACTTT
14 TRBJ1-2 - - TRBV7-2 CASSLGQGGYGYTF TGTGCCAGCAGCTTAGGGCAGGGTGGATATGGCTACACCTTC
14 TRBJ1-5 - - TRBV7-9 CASSPGSSNQPQHF TGTGCCAGCAGTCCAGGGTCGAGCAATCAGCCCCAGCATTTT
14 TRBJ1-6 - - TRBV6-5 CATKRERVNSPLHF TGTGCCACCAAAAGGGAGAGGGTAAATTCACCCCTCCACTTT
15 TRBJ1-2 - - TRBV14 CASSQRSGSLDGYTF TGTGCCAGCAGCCAGCGGTCGGGCAGCCTCGATGGCTACACCTTC
13 TRBJ1-1 - - TRBV19 CASSIHRNTEAFF TGTGCCAGTAGTATTCACAGGAACACTGAAGCTTTCTTT
15 TRBJ2-2 large TRBD2 TRBV30 CAWRWMGLEAGELFF TGTGCCTGGAGATGGATGGGACTAGAGGCTGGGGAGCTGTTTTTT
12 TRBJ1-1 once - TRBV12-5 CASLYSNTEAFF TGTGCTAGTTTATACAGTAACACTGAAGCTTTCTTT
14 TRBJ1-5 - - TRBV7-9 CASSFQGFNQPQHF TGTGCCAGCAGCTTCCAGGGTTTCAATCAGCCCCAGCATTTT
15 TRBJ1-5 - TRBD1 TRBV2 CASRRGQGSNQPQHF TGTGCCAGCAGACGCGGACAGGGGAGCAATCAGCCCCAGCATTTT
17 TRBJ2-6 - TRBD1 TRBV25-1 CASRDETGASGANVLTF TGTGCCAGCAGAGATGAGACAGGGGCCTCTGGGGCCAACGTCCTGACTTTC
16 TRBJ2-2 - - TRBV6-5 CASSYTMGQNTGELFF TGTGCCAGCAGTTACACTATGGGACAGAACACCGGGGAGCTGTTTTTT
15 TRBJ1-4 - - TRBV2 CASSLDQVLDEKLFF TGTGCCAGCAGTTTGGACCAAGTTTTGGACGAAAAACTGTTTTTT
16 TRBJ1-1 - - TRBV19 CASRNLDSPLNTEAFF TGTGCCAGTAGGAACTTGGACAGCCCTTTGAACACTGAAGCTTTCTTT
10 TRBJ2-1 - - TRBV19 CAAGAGGQFF TGTGCCGCTGGGGCCGGGGGGCAGTTCTTC
17 TRBJ2-5 - TRBD2 TRBV11-2 CASSLESSGGPGETQYF TGTGCCAGCAGCTTAGAGAGTAGCGGGGGCCCCGGGGAGACCCAGTACTTC
15 TRBJ2-7 - - TRBV27 CASSLFFRGVNEQYF TGTGCCAGCAGTTTATTTTTCAGGGGGGTAAACGAGCAGTACTTC
13 TRBJ2-7 - - TRBV5-1 CASSFSVSYEQYF TGCGCCAGCAGCTTTAGTGTCTCCTACGAGCAGTACTTC
13 TRBJ2-1 large - TRBV7-9 CASSLGGGNEQFF TGTGCCAGCAGCTTAGGAGGGGGCAATGAGCAGTTCTTC
15 TRBJ2-7 hyperexpanded - TRBV7-9 CASSFGGGETYEQYF TGTGCCAGCAGCTTTGGTGGCGGGGAGACCTACGAGCAGTACTTC
15 TRBJ2-2 - - TRBV30 CAWSVAVVGTGELFF TGTGCCTGGAGTGTAGCTGTGGTGGGCACCGGGGAGCTGTTTTTT
11 TRBJ2-7 - - TRBV7-2 CASSFLGEQYF TGTGCCAGCAGTTTCCTGGGGGAGCAGTACTTC
15 TRBJ2-1 once TRBD1 TRBV6-5 CASPSPGQANNEQFF TGTGCCAGCCCGAGTCCGGGACAGGCCAACAATGAGCAGTTCTTC
15 TRBJ2-7 - - TRBV5-1 CASSLNGLPTYEQYF TGCGCCAGCAGCTTAAACGGGCTCCCAACCTACGAGCAGTACTTC
14 TRBJ2-7 once - TRBV6-1 CASTGVLGVNEQYF TGTGCCAGCACCGGAGTTTTAGGGGTGAACGAGCAGTACTTC
14 TRBJ1-5 - - TRBV10-3 CASSSDGNNQPQHF TGTGCCAGCAGTTCGGACGGAAACAATCAGCCCCAGCATTTT
10 TRBJ2-1 - - TRBV20-1 CSAVEAEQFF TGCAGTGCAGTAGAGGCTGAGCAGTTCTTC
12 TRBJ1-6 - - TRBV18 CASSPEGSPLHF TGTGCCAGCTCCCCCGAGGGTTCACCCCTCCACTTT
13 TRBJ2-7 - TRBD2 TRBV30 CALLAGPSYEQYF TGTGCGCTCCTAGCGGGTCCTTCCTACGAGCAGTACTTC
12 TRBJ2-7 - TRBD2 TRBV30 CAWSVGGHEQYF TGTGCCTGGAGTGTGGGAGGGCACGAGCAGTACTTC
15 TRBJ2-6 - - TRBV1 CTSSTAQSRANVLTF TGCACCAGCAGTACTGCACAAAGTCGGGCCAACGTCCTGACTTTC
12 TRBJ2-1 - - TRBV5-4 CASSPGGNEQFF TGTGCCAGCAGCCCCGGAGGCAATGAGCAGTTCTTC
16 TRBJ2-7 large TRBD2 TRBV5-1 CASSLSVAGGSYEQYF TGCGCCAGCAGCTTGTCCGTAGCGGGGGGATCCTACGAGCAGTACTTC
14 TRBJ2-4 - - TRBV19 CASSIGRGDFIQYF TGTGCCAGTAGTATCGGGCGGGGTGATTTCATTCAGTACTTC
14 TRBJ2-7 - TRBD1 TRBV7-6 CASSSSDRPYEQYF TGTGCCAGCAGCTCCTCGGACAGGCCCTACGAGCAGTACTTC
14 TRBJ1-5 - TRBD1 TRBV27 CASAPGGSNQPQHF TGTGCCAGCGCGCCAGGGGGGAGCAATCAGCCCCAGCATTTT
14 TRBJ1-2 - TRBD1 TRBV11-1 CASSLVQGDYGYTF TGTGCCAGCAGCTTAGTACAGGGGGACTATGGCTACACCTTC
16 TRBJ2-7 - TRBD1 TRBV7-8 CASSLVGAGGTYEQYF TGTGCCAGCAGCTTAGTCGGGGCAGGGGGCACCTACGAGCAGTACTTC
11 TRBJ1-1 once - TRBV6-1 CASSEGAEAFF TGTGCCAGCAGTGAGGGCGCTGAAGCTTTCTTT
16 TRBJ2-5 - TRBD1 TRBV27 CAGSLSPDRGQETQYF TGTGCCGGCAGTTTATCCCCCGACAGGGGCCAAGAGACCCAGTACTTC
13 TRBJ1-1 few - TRBV10-3 CAINADLNTEAFF TGTGCCATCAATGCAGACCTCAACACTGAAGCTTTCTTT
14 TRBJ1-1 - - TRBV30 CAWALPRGRAEAFF TGTGCCTGGGCTCTCCCCAGGGGCCGAGCTGAAGCTTTCTTT
15 TRBJ1-3 - - TRBV4-1 CASSQELSGENTIYF TGCGCCAGCAGCCAAGAGTTGTCAGGTGAAAACACCATATATTTT
14 TRBJ2-7 - - TRBV9 CASSGSQPNYEQYF TGTGCCAGCAGCGGGTCACAGCCCAACTATGAGCAGTACTTC
14 TRBJ2-7 - - TRBV5-6 CASSSGRASYEQYF TGTGCCAGCAGCTCGGGACGGGCCTCCTACGAGCAGTACTTC
15 TRBJ2-7 - - TRBV13 CAEWLVSVSSYEQYF TGTGCCGAATGGTTGGTGTCTGTTAGCTCCTACGAGCAGTACTTC
13 TRBJ2-7 - - TRBV29-1 CSVTQDTPYEQYF TGCAGCGTGACTCAGGATACCCCCTACGAGCAGTACTTC
13 TRBJ2-7 - - TRBV10-1 CASSESRAYEQYF TGCGCCAGCAGTGAGTCCCGGGCCTACGAGCAGTACTTC
13 TRBJ1-2 - - TRBV5-6 CASSLEDDYGYTF TGTGCCAGCAGTTTAGAGGACGACTATGGCTACACCTTC